Listed below are T cell receptor beta chains from one sample, sequenced in a study of shared clonotypes between healthy human individuals. Only in-frame clones appear in the TCRdb table, and some are missing; sequencing was by immunoSEQ multiplex PCR. The sample gives around 2,100,000 clones, roughly 94% of which show up once; 1.2% is in the top ten. Sequences were obtained from naive CD8+ T cells sorted from blood. The receptors come from a man aged 18-30 years in good health. The conserved cysteine and the conserved F or W are not part of the CDR3 here. Fields, in order: D gene, J gene, V gene, CDR3 protein. D genes are given only for firm matches.

- TRBJ1-4 TRBV27 ASSFLPTEKLF
TRBD1 TRBJ2-7 TRBV5-1 ASSDRGGFLYEQY
- TRBJ2-7 TRBV13 ASSPGGGNEQY
TRBD1 TRBJ1-2 TRBV4-3 ASSQGAAGTVDYGYT
- TRBJ2-1 TRBV4-1 ASSQLVDLYNEQF
- TRBJ2-7 TRBV4-1 ASSQVGGNNEQY
TRBD1 TRBJ1-1 TRBV27 ASRSGTGVLFTEAF
- TRBJ1-5 TRBV5-5 ASSFSAGEGTQH
TRBD2 TRBJ2-5 TRBV12-5 ASGPFPGLAVQETQY
TRBD2 TRBJ2-1 TRBV7-9 ASSSSGRAYEQF
- TRBJ1-2 TRBV6-6 ASSFQYGYT
- TRBJ2-7 TRBV7-9 ASSFGHEQY
- TRBJ2-5 TRBV6-5 ASSYSTIGGWETQY
- TRBJ2-5 TRBV15 ATERAGETQY
TRBD2 TRBJ2-1 TRBV9 ASSATSGEQF
TRBD1 TRBJ1-1 TRBV6-5 ASSWWTGTGTEAF
TRBD1 TRBJ2-1 TRBV27 ASSSMGTGDEQF
TRBD2 TRBJ2-5 TRBV7-9 ASSSSGSRETQY
- TRBJ2-3 TRBV30 AWSVGGSSTDTQY
- TRBJ2-7 TRBV10-3 AIGTDEQY
- TRBJ2-3 TRBV9 ASSVMRGSTDTQY
- TRBJ2-1 TRBV4-3 ASSQAPASSYNEQF
- TRBJ1-1 TRBV29-1 SALFAGVNTEAF
- TRBJ2-7 TRBV5-1 ASSLFPALYEQY
- TRBJ2-3 TRBV13 ASSSQDITTDTQY
TRBD1 TRBJ2-7 TRBV10-2 ASQGAPGYEQY
- TRBJ2-6 TRBV27 ASRPRQDFGANVLT
- TRBJ1-5 TRBV19 ASSLTGGDVPQH
- TRBJ2-7 TRBV5-6 ASSFTGTGVEQY
- TRBJ2-7 TRBV10-3 AISDSVITYEQY
- TRBJ1-2 TRBV19 ASSILGGYT
- TRBJ2-7 TRBV7-9 ASSPGAGASSYEQY
- TRBJ2-3 TRBV5-1 ASSLKITDTQY
- TRBJ2-7 TRBV6-1 ASSEPPFQAYEQY
- TRBJ2-1 TRBV27 ASRGRTISSFYNEQF
- TRBJ2-7 TRBV5-4 ASRSDSALIYEQY
- TRBJ1-2 TRBV5-1 ASRLFGGLDGYT
TRBD2 TRBJ2-3 TRBV4-1 ASRGLAGLDTQY
- TRBJ1-2 TRBV7-9 ASSLPGLDHYGYT